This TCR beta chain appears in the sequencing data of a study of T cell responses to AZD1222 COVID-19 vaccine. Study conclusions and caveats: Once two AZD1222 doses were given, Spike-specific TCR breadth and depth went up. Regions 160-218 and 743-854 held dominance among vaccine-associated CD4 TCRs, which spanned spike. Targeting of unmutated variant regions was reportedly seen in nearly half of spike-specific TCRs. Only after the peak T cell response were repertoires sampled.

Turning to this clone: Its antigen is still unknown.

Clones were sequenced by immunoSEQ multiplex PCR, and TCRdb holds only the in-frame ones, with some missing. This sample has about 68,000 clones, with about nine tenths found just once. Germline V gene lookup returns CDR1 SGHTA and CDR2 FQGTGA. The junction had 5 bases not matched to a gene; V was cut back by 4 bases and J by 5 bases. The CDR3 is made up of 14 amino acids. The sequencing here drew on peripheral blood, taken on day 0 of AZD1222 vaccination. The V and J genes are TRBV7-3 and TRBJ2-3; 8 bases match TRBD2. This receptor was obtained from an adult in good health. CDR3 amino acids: CASSSGLALDTQYF. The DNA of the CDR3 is TGTGCCAGCAGCTCCGGACTAGCATTAGATACGCAGTATTTT.